The T cell receptor beta chain described here comes from a study of T-cell memory formation after mild COVID-19. V lost 5 bases to trimming and J lost 8 bases, with 16 bases between them. From germline, CDR1 is MDHEN and CDR2 SYDVKM. CDR3 size: 14 residues. TCRalpha and TCRbeta libraries used 5'RACE with constant-segment primers and UMIs. Via MiXCR, TCRdb re-called the 5' RACE reads, giving one row per CDR3 protein. The sample consists of 300,000 to 350,000 distinct CDR3 sequences, roughly a fifth of them appearing once. A few counts support this clonotype. Its matching antigen is unknown. Study results and caveats: Memory sampled before infection contained some responding clones, suggesting cross-reactive memory joined. Clones that contracted clustered mainly in CM and EM if CD4+ and in EMRA if CD8+.

Sequenced input: PBMCs or a T cell subset sorted from them (not recorded which). The TCR comes from a young man who had mild COVID-19 (a few samples of this study predate the infection). Cell type and time point are not known. The rearrangement links TRBV28 to TRBJ2-1; tentatively, D is TRBD2 (5 bases). CDR3 amino acids: CASSPRADRDEQFF. The DNA for the CDR3 is TGTGCCAGCAGTCCGAGGGCCGACCGGGATGAGCAGTTCTTC.